Below are 24 T cell receptor beta chains sequenced from a single sample in a study of blood T cell repertoires in COVID-19. TCRdb's table, derived via immunoSEQ multiplex PCR, lists solely in-frame clones and lacks some. The repertoire has roughly 400,000 clones, 88% of them found once; the top ten carry 2% to 2.5%. The specimen sequenced was PBMCs or T cells enriched from blood (not recorded which). The source is a middle-aged woman with acute COVID-19.

The rearrangement joins TRBV25-1 to TRBJ2-1, with TRBD1 matching over 7 bases. CDR3 length: 13 amino acids. Germline V gives CDR1 MGHDK, CDR2 SYGVNS. The junction had 4 bases not matched to a gene; V was cut back by 4 bases and J by 7 bases. The CDR3 loop is CASSGARGNEQFF. CDR3 in DNA: TGTGCCAGCAGTGGTGCCAGGGGGAATGAGCAGTTCTTC.

This clone has only a few counts. The chain uses TRBV19 and TRBJ1-5; tentatively, D is TRBD1 (6 bases). V gave up 5 bases and J gave up 9 bases, with 17 bases separating them. Germline CDR1 and CDR2: LNHDA and SQIVND (reference sequence). The CDR3 contains 14 residues. The CDR3 loop reads CASSYGRGGRPQHF. Here the CDR3 DNA reads TGTGCCAGTAGTTACGGCAGGGGAGGGCGGCCCCAGCATTTT.

The chain combines TRBV14 with TRBJ1-1, with a weak D call TRBD1 (6 bases). Deletions cut 4 bases from V and 1 base from J, with 10 bases between. CDR1 is SGHDN and CDR2 is FVKESK in the germline V gene. This CDR3 has 14 amino acids. CDR3 protein: CASSRTDQNTEAFF. The DNA of the CDR3 is TGTGCCAGCAGCCGGACAGACCAGAACACTGAAGCTTTCTTT.

The chain links TRBV29-1 to TRBJ2-2, with D unclear. The V end lost 1 base, the J end lost 5 bases, and 11 bases lay between the germline ends. The CDR3 contains 14 residues. Germline-derived CDR1 and CDR2 are SQVTM and ANQGSEA. CDR3 coding DNA: TGCAGCGTTGAAGGAGCCTCCAGGACCGGGGAGCTGTTTTTT. Residues: CSVEGASRTGELFF.

The V gene is TRBV20-1, the J gene TRBJ2-4; a possible D gene is TRBD1 (5 bases). Looked up from germline, CDR1 is DFQATT and CDR2 is SNEGSKA (reference sequence). This CDR3 region has 14 residues. The V gene lost 3 bases and the J gene lost 8 bases, with 17 bases spanning the gap. For the CDR3, the DNA is TGCAGTGCTAGTATCAGGGATCAAAGGGACATTCAGTACTTC. Residues: CSASIRDQRDIQYF.

The J gene is TRBJ2-2, the V gene TRBV9; a possible D gene is TRBD2 (6 bases). In germline, CDR1 is SGDLS, CDR2 YYNGEE. The CDR3 contains 16 residues. Trimming removed 4 bases at V and 4 bases at J, with 17 bases between. For the CDR3, the DNA is TGTGCCAGCAGCCCGCGACTGGGGGGTGGCACCGGGGAGCTGTTTTTT. Protein product: CASSPRLGGGTGELFF. Full variable domain (rest looked up from reference TRBV9 and TRBJ2-2): DSGVTQTPKHLITATGQRVTLRCSPRSGDLSVYWYQQSLDQGLQFLIQYYNGEERAKGNILERFSAQQFPDLHSELNLSSLELGDSALYFCASSPRLGGGTGELFFGEGSRLTVL.

The CDR3 DNA reads TGCAGCGTTGAAGATGGAACAGTCTATGGCTACACCTTC. It specifies CSVEDGTVYGYTF. This chain links TRBV29-1 with TRBJ1-2; D remains unclear. CDR3 length: 13 amino acids. Germline V CDR1 and CDR2: SQVTM, ANQGSEA. V was pared by 0 bases and J by 4 bases, with 9 bases between.

The chain employs TRBV2 and TRBJ1-5; D ambiguous. Germline V gene lookup returns CDR1 SNHLY and CDR2 FYNNEI. The CDR3 contains 13 residues. Trimming removed 2 bases from V and 7 bases from J, with 9 bases in between. This CDR3 is CASSELVRQPQHF. The CDR3, as DNA: TGTGCCAGCAGTGAACTTGTGAGGCAGCCCCAGCATTTT.

The genes are TRBV7-9 and TRBJ1-6; 7 bases are a match to TRBD1. CDR3 length equals 16 residues. Germline values: CDR1 SEHNR, CDR2 FQNEAQ (reference sequence). V gave up 3 bases and J gave up 7 bases; unmatched junction bases: 9. DNA of the CDR3: TGTGCCAGCAGCTTGTCGGCAGGGGGGTGGAATTCACCCCTCCACTTT. It encodes CASSLSAGGWNSPLHF.

The rearrangement links TRBV11-2 to TRBJ2-2; TRBD2 matches at 7 bases. Losses at the gene ends were 4 bases for V and 0 bases for J; bases not matched to a gene: 2. CDR3 length equals 15 residues. Per the germline V gene, CDR1 is SGHAT and CDR2 is FQNNGV. The CDR3 DNA follows: TGTGCCAGCAGCTCGGGACTAACGAACACCGGGGAGCTGTTTTTT. Amino acid sequence: CASSSGLTNTGELFF.

The chain couples TRBV7-2 to TRBJ1-3, with a weak D call TRBD1 (6 bases). Between the trimmed V and J ends, which lost 5 bases and 7 bases, there was a span of 12 bases. Germline V gene data show CDR1 as SGHTA and CDR2 as FQGNSA. The CDR3 sequence is 13 residues long. CDR3 sequence reads: CASSPNRDNTIYF. CDR3 nucleotide sequence: TGTGCCAGCAGCCCGAACAGGGATAACACCATATATTTT.

The chain combines TRBV11-2 with TRBJ1-1; D remains ambiguous. CDR1 is SGHAT and CDR2 is FQNNGV in the germline V gene. The CDR3 has 12 amino acids. V was cut by 4 bases and J by 13 bases, with 16 bases left in between. CDR3 region: CASSSTLTSIFF. CDR3 DNA sequence: TGTGCCAGCAGCTCCACCCTTACATCAATTTTCTTT.

The chain combines TRBV3-1 (or the pseudogene TRBV3-2) with TRBJ1-3, with 7 bases matching TRBD1. CDR3 length: 17 residues. Germline V lookup: CDR1 LGHDT, CDR2 YNNKEL (reference sequence). Trimming removed 4 bases from V and 0 bases from J; junction bases left unmatched: 9. CDR3 amino acids: CASSPHGGQISGNTIYF. The CDR3 nucleotides are TGTGCCAGCAGCCCCCATGGGGGACAGATCTCTGGAAACACCATATATTTT.

This clone was seen ten or more times. V is TRBV2 and J is TRBJ2-1, with 14 bases aligning to TRBD2. V was pared by 8 bases and J by 9 bases, with 18 bases of the junction left unmatched. CDR1 is SNHLY and CDR2 is FYNNEI in the germline V gene. The CDR3 loop spans 18 amino acids. The CDR3: CASSRDRGTSGRSPEQFF. The CDR3 nucleotides read TGTGCCAGCTCCCGGGACCGAGGGACTAGCGGGAGATCCCCTGAGCAGTTCTTC.

The rearrangement links TRBV3-1 (or the pseudogene TRBV3-2) to TRBJ2-5, with D perhaps matching TRBD2 (6 bases). The CDR3 sequence is 11 residues long. V shed 10 bases and J shed 5 bases, with 11 bases lying between them. The germline V gene encodes CDR1 LGHDT and CDR2 YNNKEL (reference sequence). The CDR3 here is CANLAGETQYF. The DNA of the CDR3 is TGTGCCAACCTGGCGGGGGAGACCCAGTACTTC.

This chain uses TRBV5-1 with TRBJ2-5; D perhaps matches TRBD2 (6 bases). V lost 2 bases and J lost 4, with 18 bases in between. The germline CDR1 and CDR2 sequences are SGHRS and YFSETQ. There are 16 residues in the CDR3. CDR3: CASSFKDGGSRETQYF. The CDR3, as DNA: TGCGCCAGCAGCTTTAAAGACGGGGGTAGTAGAGAGACCCAGTACTTC.

The CDR3 nucleotides are TGTGCCAGCAGTTTATACGGGGGGGCGGGACTAGGCACGCAGTATTTT. It is translated as CASSLYGGAGLGTQYF. The rearrangement links TRBV28 to TRBJ2-3; 8 bases are a match to TRBD2. The J segment lost 9 bases and the V segment lost 1 base, leaving 12 bases of the junction unmatched. Germline V lookup: CDR1 MDHEN, CDR2 SYDVKM. CDR3 length: 16 amino acids.

The count of this clone is one. V usage is TRBV15 and J usage is TRBJ1-3, with D maybe TRBD1 (5 bases). V lost 0 bases and J 8 bases, leaving 8 bases between the germline ends. The CDR3 totals 13 residues. The germline gives CDR1 LNHNV, CDR2 YYDKDF (reference sequence). The chain's CDR3 is CATSRDQGYTIYF. CDR3 nucleotides: TGTGCCACCAGCAGAGATCAGGGTTACACCATATATTTT.

This chain links TRBV19 with TRBJ1-5; 8 bases are shared with TRBD1. This CDR3 contains 16 residues. The V gene end was trimmed by 6 bases and the J gene end by 0 bases; junction bases not matched to a gene: 7. The germline V gene has CDR1 LNHDA and CDR2 SQIVND (reference sequence). Here the CDR3 DNA reads TGTGCCAGTAGACCCGGAGACAGGGGTAGCAATCAGCCCCAGCATTTT. It yields the protein CASRPGDRGSNQPQHF.

This sequence joins TRBV14 and TRBJ1-6, with 10 bases fitting TRBD1. Germline V gene lookup returns CDR1 SGHDN and CDR2 FVKESK. The CDR3 consists of 13 residues. The V and J ends lost 6 bases and 8 bases, in that order; junction bases with no gene match: 1. CDR3 bases: TGTGCCAGCAGGGACAGGGGGGATTCACCCCTCCACTTT. Translating it yields CASRDRGDSPLHF.

The chain is built from TRBV5-1 and TRBJ1-1; D not certain. There are 14 residues in the CDR3. With 1 base removed from V and 0 bases from J, the gap between germline ends came to 7 bases. Germline loops: CDR1 SGHRS, CDR2 YFSETQ. CDR3 nucleotide sequence: TGCGCCAGCAGCTTGATGGAGATGAACACTGAAGCTTTCTTT. Translation: CASSLMEMNTEAFF.

The V gene is TRBV13, the J gene TRBJ2-7, with 9 bases lining up with TRBD1. This CDR3 spans 14 amino acids. Trimming took 5 bases from V and 3 from J; bases not matched to a gene: 5. Germline V lookup: CDR1 PRHDT, CDR2 FYEKMQ (reference sequence). The CDR3 region has the DNA TGTGCCAGCAGCCCACGGGACAGGGACTACGAGCAGTACTTC. Amino acids: CASSPRDRDYEQYF.

This chain uses TRBV25-1 with TRBJ1-6, with D perhaps matching TRBD1 (6 bases). CDR3 length: 15 amino acids. Germline-derived CDR1 and CDR2 are MGHDK and SYGVNS. The germline V and J ends were trimmed by 4 bases and 7 bases, with 14 bases remaining between them. CDR3 sequence reads: CASSVVGARNSPLHF. The CDR3 DNA sequence: TGTGCCAGCAGTGTGGTGGGGGCGAGGAATTCACCCCTCCACTTT.

V gene TRBV27 combines with J gene TRBJ2-5, with 9 bases matching TRBD2. In germline, CDR1 is MNHEY, CDR2 SMNVEV (reference sequence). The CDR3 is made up of 16 amino acids. After removal of 0 bases from V and 4 bases from J, the junction contained 6 bases not matched to a gene. The CDR3 bases are TGTGCCAGCAGTTTATCGGGCGGGGGGGCTCTAGAGACCCAGTACTTC. It translates to CASSLSGGGALETQYF.